The clone carrying this T cell receptor beta chain has at least ten counts. Its antigen is undetermined. Building the TCR beta libraries relied on iRepertoire HTBI primers, and CDR3 regions underwent Arm-PCR. TCRdb reanalysed the multiplex PCR reads using MiXCR and keeps one entry per CDR3 protein. Altogether 300,000 to 400,000 distinct CDR3 sequences are present, roughly a sixth being singletons, with the ten largest covering about 24%. The time point here: newly diagnosed GD, antithyroid drugs for less than 3 months. Scientists built the TCR library using RNA that was extracted from PBMCs. This sample stems from a study of regulatory T cells in long-lasting Graves disease. Whole-study findings and limits: Persistent disease preferred TRBV28, TRBJ1-2 and TRBJ2-5.

CDR3 length: 15 amino acids. The J segment lost 5 bases and the V segment lost 6 bases, leaving 12 bases of the junction unmatched. The germline V gene has CDR1 SGHTA and CDR2 FQGNSA. The source was peripheral blood mononuclear cells (PBMCs), collected at new diagnosis, from a patient treated with antithyroid drugs. The receptor's source is a female donor with Graves disease. V usage is TRBV7-2 and J usage is TRBJ2-5, with TRBD1 identical over 7 bases. In DNA form, the CDR3 reads TGTGCCAGCAGTACAGACAGGGACATTTTCGAGACCCAGTACTTC. It yields the protein CASSTDRDIFETQYF.